Listed below are T cell receptor beta chains from one sample, sequenced in a study of CD8 T cells in Susac syndrome. MiXCR was run by TCRdb on the immunoSEQ multiplex PCR reads, yielding one entry per CDR3 protein. The table records 150,000 to 200,000 distinct CDR3 sequences, just under 95% of them present only once. The specimen was CD4+ T cells from PBMCs. The receptors stem from a human donor in good health. The CDR3 runs from the conserved cysteine through the conserved F or W. D genes are given only for firm matches. Where a row states a size, it is once, few, many or the class of an expanded clone; other rows omit it.

CDR3nt	CDR3aa	d_gene	abundance	j_gene	v_gene
TGTGCCAGCTCACCACCACGTCTCGGGACAGGGGAAGCTTTCTTT	CASSPPRLGTGEAFF	TRBD1	.	TRBJ1-1	TRBV18
TGTGCCAGCAGCTTGTCATACCGCGAGCAGTACTTC	CASSLSYREQYF	.	.	TRBJ2-7	TRBV5-6
TGTGCCAGCAGCCCCCTCTTCGGGGGGGCTTCAAATGAGCAGTTCTTC	CASSPLFGGASNEQFF	TRBD2	.	TRBJ2-1	TRBV9
TGTGCCAGCAGATACAATGAGCAGTTCTTC	CASRYNEQFF	.	.	TRBJ2-1	TRBV2
TGCAGTGCTAGAGATCGGCAGCGGGGATCGGATACGCAGTATTTT	CSARDRQRGSDTQYF	TRBD2	.	TRBJ2-3	TRBV20-1
TGTGCCTGGAGCCAGCGAAACAATCAGCCCCAGCATTTT	CAWSQRNNQPQHF	.	.	TRBJ1-5	TRBV30
TGTGCCAGCAGCTCGGGATCCACCTACAATGAGCAGTTCTTC	CASSSGSTYNEQFF	.	.	TRBJ2-1	TRBV5-6
TGCAGTGCTAGTTCTCAGGTACTGAACACTGAAGCTTTCTTT	CSASSQVLNTEAFF	.	.	TRBJ1-1	TRBV20-1
TGTGCCAGCTCACCACCCCGGATAAGGGGTGAAAAACTGTTTTTT	CASSPPRIRGEKLFF	.	.	TRBJ1-4	TRBV18
TGTGCCAGCAGTGAAACAACCGTCCAAGAGACCCAGTACTTC	CASSETTVQETQYF	.	.	TRBJ2-5	TRBV2
TGTGCCAGCAGTTTGTGGGAAGCTGAAGCTTTCTTT	CASSLWEAEAFF	.	.	TRBJ1-1	TRBV12-3/TRBV12-4
TGCAGCGTTGAAGACGACTGGACCGATCGAGTGTTTTTT	CSVEDDWTDRVFF	.	.	TRBJ1-4	TRBV29-1
TGCAGTGCTAGAAGTGCGGAGGGTACGAACATTCAGTACTTC	CSARSAEGTNIQYF	.	.	TRBJ2-4	TRBV20-1
TGTGCCAGCAGTTTGCCGACAGGGGTGGGCACTGAAGCTTTCTTT	CASSLPTGVGTEAFF	TRBD1	.	TRBJ1-1	TRBV27
TGCGCCAGCAGGATCGGGACTAGCGGGGAAGTAGAGTATTTT	CASRIGTSGEVEYF	TRBD2	.	TRBJ2-3	TRBV5-1
TGCAGCGTTGTAGCGGGGGGCACAGATACGCAGTATTTT	CSVVAGGTDTQYF	TRBD2	.	TRBJ2-3	TRBV29-1
TGTGCCAGCAGTTACAGGTCAGGTCGAGAGACCCAGTACTTC	CASSYRSGRETQYF	.	.	TRBJ2-5	TRBV6-2/TRBV6-3
TGTGCCAGCTCACGCCCTCAGGGAAACTACGAGCAGTACTTC	CASSRPQGNYEQYF	.	once	TRBJ2-7	TRBV18
TGTGCCAGTGGGCGGGGGGCCCACAATGAGCAGTTCTTC	CASGRGAHNEQFF	TRBD2	.	TRBJ2-1	TRBV19
TGTGCCAGCAGTTACTCCCGGGACAATCGACAGCCCCAGCATTTT	CASSYSRDNRQPQHF	.	.	TRBJ1-5	TRBV6-5
TGTGCCAGCAGCGCTCGAAATTCACCCCTCCACTTT	CASSARNSPLHF	.	.	TRBJ1-6	TRBV5-5
TGTGCCAGCAGTCCACGACAGATGTCCTACGAGCAGTACTTC	CASSPRQMSYEQYF	.	.	TRBJ2-7	TRBV3-1
TGTGCCAGCTCACCAATGGGACAAGGGACGAACACTGAAGCTTTCTTT	CASSPMGQGTNTEAFF	.	.	TRBJ1-1	TRBV18
TGTGCCAGCAGCCTCCGGGCCCTGAGGGGCAATCAGCCCCAGCATTTT	CASSLRALRGNQPQHF	.	.	TRBJ1-5	TRBV7-8
TGCAGCGTTGCCCTAGCGGGTTATTCAGATACGCAGTATTTT	CSVALAGYSDTQYF	TRBD2	.	TRBJ2-3	TRBV29-1
TGTGCCAGCAGCTTAGGGGGGACAGGGGGCTTTGGCTACACCTTC	CASSLGGTGGFGYTF	TRBD1	.	TRBJ1-2	TRBV7-8
TGCGCCAGCAGCCAGGCGAACCCACAGGGGGAGACCCAGTACTTC	CASSQANPQGETQYF	TRBD1	.	TRBJ2-5	TRBV5-1
TGCGCATTCGGCGGGGGGATGGGGAACAATGAGCAGTTCTTC	CAFGGGMGNNEQFF	TRBD2	.	TRBJ2-1	TRBV4-1
TGTGCCAGCAGTCAACAGGGGGCGGGTGAAAAACTGTTTTTT	CASSQQGAGEKLFF	TRBD1	.	TRBJ1-4	TRBV6-6
TGCGCCAGCAGCCAGGGGGACAGGGGCGGTATTAGGGAAGAGACCCAGTACTTC	CASSQGDRGGIREETQYF	TRBD1	.	TRBJ2-5	TRBV4-1
TGCAGCGTTGAAGGCTCGGGGGCTAGCGGGGGGGAGACCCAGTACTTC	CSVEGSGASGGETQYF	TRBD2	once	TRBJ2-5	TRBV29-1
TGTGCCAGCAGTTCCCAGGGGCGCAACTATGGCTACACCTTC	CASSSQGRNYGYTF	.	.	TRBJ1-2	TRBV2
TGTGCCAGTAGCCGGAGGGGAGGGACAGGGGTGGATCAGCCCCAGCATTTT	CASSRRGGTGVDQPQHF	TRBD1	.	TRBJ1-5	TRBV19
TGTGCCAGCAGTTTGCCGACTAGCGGGGGGACCCAGTACTTC	CASSLPTSGGTQYF	TRBD2	.	TRBJ2-5	TRBV28